The following is a T cell receptor (beta chain) sequence with its context. Its antigen is unknown. The CDR3 runs 14 residues. Trimming removed 6 bases from V and 2 bases from J, with 14 bases in between. Germline assignment: CDR1 MNHNS and CDR2 SASEGT. These data originate in a study of radiotherapy plus CTLA-4 blockade in lung cancer. The overall study: An objective response was seen in roughly 20% of patients, and disease control in around 33%.

General study findings and limits: Increased serum interferon-beta after radiation also reportedly predicted response strongly.

Sequencing was performed with immunoSEQ multiplex PCR; in TCRdb, only in-frame clones are kept and a portion is missing. This table has some 73,000 clones, approximately 84% appearing once. Chemo-refractory metastatic non-small-cell lung cancer patients were treated with focal radiation plus CTLA-4 blockade with ipilimumab. The clonotype was recovered from a human donor with non-small cell lung cancer who had stable disease on radiotherapy plus ipilimumab. Sequenced material: peripheral blood, taken from a patient treated with radiotherapy plus ipilimumab. J is TRBJ2-7 and V is TRBV6-1, with D perhaps TRBD2 (5 bases). The CDR3 sequence: CASRIQAGAYEQYF. The CDR3 coding sequence is TGTGCCAGCAGAATACAAGCCGGGGCCTACGAGCAGTACTTC.